This TCR beta chain appears in the sequencing data of a study of OX40 agonist ivuxolimab in advanced cancers. With regard to the full study: Ivuxolimab was an agonistic, fully human IgG2 monoclonal antibody directed against OX40 (CD134), a costimulatory receptor. The monotherapy dose-escalation portion (N ≈ 52 patients) of the phase I ivuxolimab trial is reported in the paper. Of the roughly 53 patients in dose escalation, 19 had hepatocellular carcinoma, some 15 had melanoma, 9 had renal cell carcinoma and 9 had head and neck cancer. Prior anti-PD-1, anti-PD-L1 or anti-CTLA-4 therapy was permitted, and checkpoint inhibitors had been received by roughly two fifths of dose-escalation patients. Peripheral TCRbeta sequencing aimed to test whether ivuxolimab altered TCR sequence diversity and caused clonal T-cell expansion. Partial responses occurred in three dose-escalation patients, of whom one had hepatocellular carcinoma and two had cutaneous melanoma. In the dose-escalation cohort, approximately 82% of patients were male, and the mean age was about 55 years, with a range of roughly 20 to 80. Intravenous ivuxolimab was administered to patients every 2 weeks at six dose levels: 0.01, 0.1, 0.3, 1.5, 3 and 10 mg/kg.

The CDR3, from cysteine to phenylalanine, totals 14 residues. The kept DNA is CDR3 alone, 42 bases in frame from the first base. The germline V gene provides CDR1 MDHEN and CDR2 SYDVKM. The V end loses 4 bases and the J end loses 7 bases, and a stretch of 14 bases separates them. The trial excluded patients who had a history of autoimmune disease or were on systemic immunosuppression. In every dose cohort, peripheral blood was drawn for TCR sequencing at baseline, cycle 4 day 1, and cycle 7 day 1. The samples were taken from a phase I, first-in-human, multicenter, open-label dose-escalation trial of ivuxolimab. Adults with locally advanced or metastatic melanoma, renal cell carcinoma, hepatocellular carcinoma or head and neck squamous cell carcinoma were enrolled in the trial. Before TCR sequencing, CD4+ T cells and CD8+ T cells were sorted from peripheral blood as separate populations. Genomic DNA was isolated from the sorted cells so that the TCRbeta CDR3 region could be sequenced. The immunoSEQ Assay was used for sequencing of TCRbeta CDR3 regions. TCRdb's version of the immuneACCESS table is confined to in-frame rearrangements and falls short of the full clone set. An unresolved V gene accounts for under half of the shortfall where checked; the remainder is of unknown origin. The sample profile shows some 86,000 clones; roughly 87% of them were found once. The ten biggest clones cover approximately 0.3% of the sample.

About this clone: Its recognized antigen is unknown. Nothing much larger sits one base from this clone, and base qualities are not available.

What the study reported, not specific to this receptor: After ivuxolimab, CD8+ T cells had more expanded clones than CD4+ T cells on average. The antigen specificity of the clonally expanded peripheral T cells was not determined. In the 0.1-3.0 mg/kg groups, partial responders were among the patients with the lowest normalized peripheral clonal expansion, particularly in CD8+ T cells. At doses from 0.1 to 3.0 mg/kg, clonal expansion was seen in both CD4+ and CD8+ blood T cells between baseline and week 6. Low levels of normalized T-cell clonal expansion were also seen in some patients who did not respond.

The clonotype originates from an adult with an advanced solid tumor such as melanoma, head and neck, liver or kidney cancer. This specimen was CD4+ or CD8+ T cells sorted from blood, taken in a trial of the OX40 agonist ivuxolimab. The chain couples TRBV28 to TRBJ1-5; possibly the D gene is TRBD1, per 5 matching bases. The nucleotides are TGTGCCAGCAGTTGGGTCGGGGGTCGCCAGCCCCAGCATTTT. Its coded protein is CASSWVGGRQPQHF.